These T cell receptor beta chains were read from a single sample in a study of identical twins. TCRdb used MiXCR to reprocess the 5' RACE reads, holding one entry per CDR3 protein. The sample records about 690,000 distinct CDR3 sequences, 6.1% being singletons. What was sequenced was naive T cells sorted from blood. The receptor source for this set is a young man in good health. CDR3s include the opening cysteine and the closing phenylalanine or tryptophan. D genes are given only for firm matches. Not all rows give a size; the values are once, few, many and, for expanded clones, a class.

CDR3 protein: CSARTGTGFSPLHF
CDR3 DNA: TGCAGTGCTCGAACCGGGACAGGGTTTTCACCCCTCCACTTT
CDR3 length: 14
D gene: TRBD1
V gene: TRBV20-1
J gene: TRBJ1-6
clone size: many

CDR3 protein: CASSLMGPKETQYF
CDR3 DNA: TGTGCCAGCAGCTTGATGGGACCCAAAGAGACCCAGTACTTC
CDR3 length: 14
D gene: .
V gene: TRBV5-6
J gene: TRBJ2-5
clone size: many

CDR3 protein: CASSETRDSYEQYF
CDR3 DNA: TGTGCCAGCAGTGAAACGCGGGACTCCTACGAGCAGTACTTC
CDR3 length: 14
D gene: .
V gene: TRBV2
J gene: TRBJ2-7
clone size: .

CDR3 protein: CASSVRTSGSFDEQFF
CDR3 DNA: TGTGCCAGCAGCGTGCGGACTAGCGGGAGTTTCGATGAGCAGTTCTTC
CDR3 length: 16
D gene: TRBD2
V gene: TRBV7-2
J gene: TRBJ2-1
clone size: few

CDR3 protein: CASSQGQQAPLHF
CDR3 DNA: TGTGCCAGCTCACAGGGACAGCAAGCACCCCTCCACTTT
CDR3 length: 13
D gene: TRBD1
V gene: TRBV18
J gene: TRBJ1-6
clone size: few

CDR3 protein: CSASGRASGANVLTF
CDR3 DNA: TGCAGTGCTAGCGGGAGGGCCTCTGGGGCCAACGTCCTGACTTTC
CDR3 length: 15
D gene: TRBD2
V gene: TRBV20-1
J gene: TRBJ2-6
clone size: few

CDR3 protein: CASIGQGRTDTQYF
CDR3 DNA: TGTGCCAGCATAGGACAGGGGAGAACAGATACGCAGTATTTT
CDR3 length: 14
D gene: TRBD1
V gene: TRBV11-2
J gene: TRBJ2-3
clone size: .

CDR3 protein: CASSLWGLAGVTDTQYF
CDR3 DNA: TGTGCCAGCAGTTTATGGGGACTAGCGGGAGTCACAGATACGCAGTATTTT
CDR3 length: 17
D gene: TRBD2
V gene: TRBV28
J gene: TRBJ2-3
clone size: many

CDR3 protein: CASRSTGGARYEQYF
CDR3 DNA: TGTGCCAGCAGATCTACAGGGGGCGCTAGGTACGAGCAGTACTTC
CDR3 length: 15
D gene: TRBD1
V gene: TRBV28
J gene: TRBJ2-7
clone size: .

CDR3 protein: CASSRITGFLLGYTF
CDR3 DNA: TGTGCCAGCAGCCGAATTACAGGGTTTCTCCTTGGCTACACCTTC
CDR3 length: 15
D gene: .
V gene: TRBV12-3/TRBV12-4
J gene: TRBJ1-2
clone size: many

CDR3 protein: CASSEINRQQETQYF
CDR3 DNA: TGTGCCAGCAGTGAAATTAATCGACAGCAAGAGACCCAGTACTTC
CDR3 length: 15
D gene: .
V gene: TRBV25-1
J gene: TRBJ2-5
clone size: many

CDR3 protein: CASSQEVGTSGTEQFF
CDR3 DNA: TGTGCCAGCAGCCAAGAAGTCGGGACTAGCGGGACGGAGCAGTTCTTC
CDR3 length: 16
D gene: TRBD2
V gene: TRBV4-2
J gene: TRBJ2-1
clone size: few

CDR3 protein: CASSLNGQSNEQYF
CDR3 DNA: TGTGCCAGCAGTTTGAACGGACAGTCAAACGAGCAGTACTTC
CDR3 length: 14
D gene: .
V gene: TRBV27
J gene: TRBJ2-7
clone size: many

CDR3 protein: CASTFVGGGLYSNQPQHF
CDR3 DNA: TGTGCCAGCACCTTTGTGGGAGGGGGCCTCTATAGCAATCAGCCCCAGCATTTT
CDR3 length: 18
D gene: TRBD1
V gene: TRBV12-3/TRBV12-4
J gene: TRBJ1-5
clone size: many

CDR3 protein: CASSFFYTGTMNTEAFF
CDR3 DNA: TGTGCCAGCAGTTTTTTCTATACAGGCACAATGAACACTGAAGCTTTCTTT
CDR3 length: 17
D gene: .
V gene: TRBV28
J gene: TRBJ1-1
clone size: few

CDR3 protein: CASSIGYGYTF
CDR3 DNA: TGTGCCAGTAGTATTGGGTATGGCTACACCTTC
CDR3 length: 11
D gene: .
V gene: TRBV19
J gene: TRBJ1-2
clone size: many

CDR3 protein: CSASAAKVYNEQFF
CDR3 DNA: TGCAGTGCTAGTGCGGCCAAAGTGTACAATGAGCAGTTCTTC
CDR3 length: 14
D gene: .
V gene: TRBV20-1
J gene: TRBJ2-1
clone size: .

CDR3 protein: CSVKGTNAGELFF
CDR3 DNA: TGCAGCGTTAAAGGGACCAACGCCGGGGAGCTGTTTTTT
CDR3 length: 13
D gene: .
V gene: TRBV29-1
J gene: TRBJ2-2
clone size: many

CDR3 protein: CASSWGVRAIEQFF
CDR3 DNA: TGTGCCAGCAGTTGGGGGGTCAGGGCTATTGAGCAGTTCTTC
CDR3 length: 14
D gene: .
V gene: TRBV6-2/TRBV6-3
J gene: TRBJ2-1
clone size: few

CDR3 protein: CASSPSASEHIQYF
CDR3 DNA: TGTGCCAGCAGCCCATCAGCTAGCGAACACATTCAGTACTTC
CDR3 length: 14
D gene: .
V gene: TRBV11-2
J gene: TRBJ2-4
clone size: .

CDR3 protein: CASRKTVDPPYEQYF
CDR3 DNA: TGTGCCAGCAGGAAAACAGTAGACCCTCCCTACGAGCAGTACTTC
CDR3 length: 15
D gene: .
V gene: TRBV5-8
J gene: TRBJ2-7
clone size: few

CDR3 protein: CSGGDGDNF
CDR3 DNA: TGCAGCGGGGGGGACGGGGATAACTTC
CDR3 length: 9
D gene: .
V gene: TRBV29-1
J gene: TRBJ2-5
clone size: few

CDR3 protein: CASSEFKGENEQFF
CDR3 DNA: TGTGCCAGCAGTGAATTTAAGGGGGAAAATGAGCAGTTCTTC
CDR3 length: 14
D gene: .
V gene: TRBV25-1
J gene: TRBJ2-1
clone size: .

CDR3 protein: CASSLLRGFTGELFF
CDR3 DNA: TGTGCCAGCAGCTTACTCAGGGGGTTCACCGGGGAGCTGTTTTTT
CDR3 length: 15
D gene: TRBD1
V gene: TRBV7-9
J gene: TRBJ2-2
clone size: .

CDR3 protein: CASSFPGSTDTQYF
CDR3 DNA: TGTGCCAGCAGCTTCCCAGGGAGCACAGATACGCAGTATTTT
CDR3 length: 14
D gene: .
V gene: TRBV5-6
J gene: TRBJ2-3
clone size: many

CDR3 protein: CASTFGPSGNTIYF
CDR3 DNA: TGTGCCAGCACCTTCGGCCCCTCTGGAAACACCATATATTTT
CDR3 length: 14
D gene: .
V gene: TRBV12-3/TRBV12-4
J gene: TRBJ1-3
clone size: .

CDR3 protein: CASSFGAGVQFF
CDR3 DNA: TGTGCCAGCAGTTTCGGAGCGGGCGTGCAGTTCTTC
CDR3 length: 12
D gene: .
V gene: TRBV11-2
J gene: TRBJ2-1
clone size: many

CDR3 protein: CASSLGTGQGDYGYTF
CDR3 DNA: TGTGCCAGCAGTTTAGGCACAGGACAGGGGGACTATGGCTACACCTTC
CDR3 length: 16
D gene: TRBD1
V gene: TRBV12-3/TRBV12-4
J gene: TRBJ1-2
clone size: many

CDR3 protein: CASSFHQRDPGAFF
CDR3 DNA: TGTGCCAGCAGCTTTCACCAAAGGGATCCCGGAGCTTTCTTT
CDR3 length: 14
D gene: .
V gene: TRBV11-2
J gene: TRBJ1-1
clone size: .

CDR3 protein: CASSQGLAGGRTREQYF
CDR3 DNA: TGTGCCAGCAGTCAGGGACTAGCGGGAGGCCGTACGAGGGAGCAGTACTTC
CDR3 length: 17
D gene: TRBD2
V gene: TRBV7-3
J gene: TRBJ2-7
clone size: .

CDR3 protein: CANFRAGELFF
CDR3 DNA: TGTGCCAACTTTAGGGCCGGGGAGCTGTTTTTT
CDR3 length: 11
D gene: .
V gene: TRBV12-3/TRBV12-4
J gene: TRBJ2-2
clone size: .

CDR3 protein: CASSLGTGGGYTF
CDR3 DNA: TGTGCCAGCAGTTTGGGGACAGGGGGAGGCTACACCTTC
CDR3 length: 13
D gene: TRBD1
V gene: TRBV12-3/TRBV12-4
J gene: TRBJ1-2
clone size: many

CDR3 protein: CASSPPLLDSVYGYTF
CDR3 DNA: TGTGCCAGCTCACCACCGCTCTTGGACAGCGTCTATGGCTACACCTTC
CDR3 length: 16
D gene: .
V gene: TRBV18
J gene: TRBJ1-2
clone size: many

CDR3 protein: CASSPGRYEQFF
CDR3 DNA: TGTGCCAGCAGCCCGGGCCGGTACGAGCAGTTCTTC
CDR3 length: 12
D gene: .
V gene: TRBV5-5
J gene: TRBJ2-1
clone size: many

CDR3 protein: CASSLEQGRDQPQHF
CDR3 DNA: TGTGCCAGCAGCTTAGAACAGGGGCGGGATCAGCCCCAGCATTTT
CDR3 length: 15
D gene: TRBD1
V gene: TRBV7-2
J gene: TRBJ1-5
clone size: .

CDR3 protein: CASSFRGAHSYEQYF
CDR3 DNA: TGTGCCAGCAGTTTCCGCGGAGCACACTCCTACGAGCAGTACTTC
CDR3 length: 15
D gene: .
V gene: TRBV12-3/TRBV12-4
J gene: TRBJ2-7
clone size: many

CDR3 protein: CASSFRTGEDTDTQYF
CDR3 DNA: TGTGCCAGCAGCTTTCGGACAGGGGAGGACACAGATACGCAGTATTTT
CDR3 length: 16
D gene: TRBD1
V gene: TRBV5-6
J gene: TRBJ2-3
clone size: many

CDR3 protein: CASSQLATVYNEQFF
CDR3 DNA: TGTGCCAGCAGTCAACTAGCGACCGTCTACAATGAGCAGTTCTTC
CDR3 length: 15
D gene: TRBD2
V gene: TRBV12-3/TRBV12-4
J gene: TRBJ2-1
clone size: few

CDR3 protein: CAIGVAGTDTQYF
CDR3 DNA: TGTGCCATCGGGGTAGCGGGCACAGATACGCAGTATTTT
CDR3 length: 13
D gene: .
V gene: TRBV10-3
J gene: TRBJ2-3
clone size: few

CDR3 protein: CSVGGNSYNEQFF
CDR3 DNA: TGCAGCGTTGGAGGGAATTCCTACAATGAGCAGTTCTTC
CDR3 length: 13
D gene: .
V gene: TRBV29-1
J gene: TRBJ2-1
clone size: many

CDR3 protein: CATSTNSGRNPPETQYF
CDR3 DNA: TGTGCCACCAGCACCAATTCCGGGAGGAATCCCCCAGAGACCCAGTACTTC
CDR3 length: 17
D gene: TRBD2
V gene: TRBV15
J gene: TRBJ2-5
clone size: many

CDR3 protein: CASSSTGLGQPQHF
CDR3 DNA: TGTGCCAGCAGTTCTACAGGGCTGGGTCAGCCCCAGCATTTT
CDR3 length: 14
D gene: .
V gene: TRBV12-3/TRBV12-4
J gene: TRBJ1-5
clone size: many

CDR3 protein: CASSPIRIENEQFF
CDR3 DNA: TGTGCCAGCAGCCCCATTCGAATAGAGAATGAGCAGTTCTTC
CDR3 length: 14
D gene: .
V gene: TRBV7-8
J gene: TRBJ2-1
clone size: many

CDR3 protein: CASSEDYTDTQYF
CDR3 DNA: TGTGCCAGCAGTGAGGACTACACAGATACGCAGTATTTT
CDR3 length: 13
D gene: .
V gene: TRBV6-1
J gene: TRBJ2-3
clone size: many

CDR3 protein: CASSVEGGRFVRDTQYF
CDR3 DNA: TGTGCCAGCAGCGTAGAAGGGGGCCGGTTTGTACGGGATACGCAGTATTTT
CDR3 length: 17
D gene: TRBD1
V gene: TRBV9
J gene: TRBJ2-3
clone size: many

CDR3 protein: CASSASSAGELFF
CDR3 DNA: TGTGCCAGCAGCGCTTCTAGCGCCGGGGAGCTTTTTTTT
CDR3 length: 13
D gene: .
V gene: TRBV9
J gene: TRBJ2-2
clone size: .

CDR3 protein: CASSQAGSSYEQYF
CDR3 DNA: TGTGCCAGCAGCCAAGCGGGTTCCTCCTACGAGCAGTACTTC
CDR3 length: 14
D gene: .
V gene: TRBV3-1
J gene: TRBJ2-7
clone size: many

CDR3 protein: CASSPSARTYEQYF
CDR3 DNA: TGTGCCAGCTCACCCTCGGCCAGGACCTACGAGCAGTACTTC
CDR3 length: 14
D gene: .
V gene: TRBV18
J gene: TRBJ2-7
clone size: few